This TCR beta chain appears in the sequencing data of a study of control samples from healthy donors and cancer patients. V lost 6 bases and J lost 6, with 14 bases in between. This CDR3 has 13 residues. Germline values: CDR1 MDHEN, CDR2 SYDVKM. This table comes from immunoSEQ multiplex PCR, and its TCRdb copy is limited to in-frame clones, with some not included. The sample holds fewer than 85,000 clones, roughly 92% seen once. The specimen was blood. The chain links TRBV28 to TRBJ1-2; tentative D call: TRBD1 (6 bases). The origin of this receptor is a woman aged 55-70 years in good health. CDR3 loop: CASSLGGLNGYTF. CDR3 sequence (DNA): TGTGCCAGCAGCTTAGGGGGTCTGAATGGCTACACCTTC.